Below, 31 T cell receptor beta chains from the same sample are listed, as sequenced in a study of blood T cell repertoires in COVID-19 (dated by TCRdb to 2018 to 2021). Libraries were constructed by the immunoSEQ multiplex PCR assay. Not all clones reach the TCRdb copy of this immuneACCESS table, which keeps in-frame sequences only. Checked studies attribute under half of the gap to unresolved V genes and leave the rest unexplained. This sample gives under 300,000 clones in total; approximately 84% of them show up just once. The ten largest clones capture almost 1.5% of the sample. Sequencing was carried out using peripheral blood. These receptors came from a human donor with COVID-19, enrolled during active disease. The donor label of this sample is uncertain.

V is TRBV5-4 and J is TRBJ1-1; D unclear. This CDR3 comprises 13 residues. Germline values: CDR1 SGHNT, CDR2 YYREEE (reference sequence). V lost 5 bases and J lost 6, with 14 bases in between. Written as DNA, the CDR3 is TGTGCCAGCAGTTCAACAGCCGTAGCTGAAGCTTTCTTT. This gives the protein CASSSTAVAEAFF. The full variable domain, completed using reference TRBV5-4 and TRBJ1-1, is ETGVTQSPTHLIKTRGQQVTLRCSSQSGHNTVSWYQQALGQGPQFIFQYYREEENGRGNFPPRFSGLQFPNYSSELNVNALELDDSALYLCASSSTAVAEAFFGQGTRLTVV.

J is TRBJ1-1 and V is TRBV18, with D hard to call. Trimming removed 2 bases at V and 3 bases at J, with 7 bases between. This CDR3 has 13 amino acids. In germline, CDR1 is KGHSH, CDR2 LQKENI. The CDR3 DNA reads TGTGCCAGCTCACCAGCAGAGGACACTGAAGCTTTCTTT. Its translation: CASSPAEDTEAFF.

The CDR3 DNA follows: TGTGCCAGCAGCGCCCTCGGGACTAGCGGGAGATCAGATACGCAGTATTTT. Translating gives CASSALGTSGRSDTQYF. This sequence joins TRBV9 and TRBJ2-3; 14 nucleotides align to TRBD2. V was clipped by 3 bases and J by 4 bases; unmatched bases: 7. The CDR3 runs to 17 residues. Looked up from germline, CDR1 is SGDLS and CDR2 is YYNGEE.

V is TRBV21-1 and J is TRBJ2-7; the table's D gene call, TRBD2, was not cross checked with the DNA. TRBV21-1 is reported as a pseudogene. CDR3 length: 14 residues. The CDR3 spells CASSKFYTPLEQYF. For the CDR3, the DNA is TGTGCCAGCAGCAAGTTCTATACCCCCCTCGAGCAGTACTTC.

V is TRBV28 and J is TRBJ2-1; 10 bases match TRBD2. The CDR3 length is 18 residues. The junction had 10 bases not matched to a gene; V was cut back by 2 bases and J by 3 bases. CDR1 and CDR2 (germline): MDHEN, SYDVKM. The CDR3 nucleotides are TGTGCCAGCAGTTTAATAGGCCTAGCGGGAGTCGGCTACAATGAGCAGTTCTTC. Translated: CASSLIGLAGVGYNEQFF. The full variable domain, completed using reference TRBV28 and TRBJ2-1, is DVKVTQSSRYLVKRTGEKVFLECVQDMDHENMFWYRQDPGLGLRLIYFSYDVKMKEKGDIPEGYSVSREKKERFSLILESASTNQTSMYLCASSLIGLAGVGYNEQFFGPGTRLTVL.

CDR3 bases: TGTGCCAGCAGTTTAAGGGGATCTGAAGCTTTCTTT. Residues: CASSLRGSEAFF. The chain combines TRBV12-3 or TRBV12-4 with TRBJ1-1; D possibly corresponds to TRBD1 (5 bases). The CDR3 contains 12 residues. Trimming removed 2 bases at V and 6 bases at J, with 7 bases between.

The V and J genes are TRBV6-4 and TRBJ1-5; 10 positions agree with TRBD1. Per the germline V gene, CDR1 is MRHNA and CDR2 is SNTAGT. The CDR3 loop spans 17 amino acids. With 2 bases clipped from V and 4 bases from J, the junction kept 8 bases outside the gene matches. CDR3: CASSDVTGGVGNQPQHF. Written as DNA, the CDR3 is TGTGCCAGCAGTGACGTGACAGGGGGCGTAGGGAATCAGCCCCAGCATTTT.

The gene calls are TRBV10-3 and TRBJ2-3, with 14 bases fitting TRBD2. J lost 2 bases, V lost 4 bases, and 5 bases had no gene match. The CDR3 spans 17 residues. Germline V gives CDR1 ENHRY, CDR2 SYGVKD. The CDR3 bases are TGTGCCATCAGTGCCGGGACTAGCGGGAGCGCCACAGATACGCAGTATTTT. Protein: CAISAGTSGSATDTQYF.

This clone has a handful of counts. CDR3 protein: CASSLGQQYTGELFF. The CDR3 DNA sequence: TGTGCCAGCAGCTTAGGACAGCAGTACACCGGGGAGCTGTTTTTT. This rearrangement joins TRBV7-6 to TRBJ2-2, with D perhaps TRBD1 (5 bases). CDR1 and CDR2 (germline): SGHVS, FNYEAQ. V lost 1 base, J lost 3 bases, and 9 bases lay in between. The CDR3 loop spans 15 amino acids. The full variable domain, completed using reference TRBV7-6 and TRBJ2-2, is GAGVSQSPRYKVTKRGQDVALRCDPISGHVSLYWYRQALGQGPEFLTYFNYEAQQDKSGLPNDRFSAERPEGSISTLTIQRTEQRDSAMYRCASSLGQQYTGELFFGEGSRLTVL.

This clone came up once. CDR3 sequence (DNA): TGTGCCAGCAGTGGCGGGGGGGCCGGCTCCTACGAGCAGTACTTC. Protein sequence: CASSGGGAGSYEQYF. The rearrangement links TRBV28 to TRBJ2-7, with 9 bases lining up with TRBD2. With V trimmed by 5 bases and J by 0 bases, 5 bases remained unmatched. CDR3 size: 15 residues. Germline-derived CDR1 and CDR2 are MDHEN and SYDVKM.

This rearrangement joins TRBV28 to TRBJ2-5; 9 bases are a match to TRBD1. Germline CDR1 and CDR2: MDHEN and SYDVKM. The CDR3 contains 15 residues. The J segment lost 0 bases and the V segment lost 4 bases, leaving 3 bases of the junction unmatched. The CDR3 sequence is CASSSGTGYQETQYF. The CDR3, as DNA: TGTGCCAGCAGTTCGGGGACAGGGTACCAAGAGACCCAGTACTTC. Full variable domain (missing parts from reference TRBV28 and TRBJ2-5): DVKVTQSSRYLVKRTGEKVFLECVQDMDHENMFWYRQDPGLGLRLIYFSYDVKMKEKGDIPEGYSVSREKKERFSLILESASTNQTSMYLCASSSGTGYQETQYFGPGTRLLVL.

CDR3 region: CASSSFTGDTEAFF. The CDR3 DNA is TGTGCCAGTAGTTCCTTCACAGGGGACACTGAAGCTTTCTTT. This rearrangement joins TRBV19 to TRBJ1-1; 7 nucleotides match TRBD1. Germline assignment: CDR1 LNHDA and CDR2 SQIVND (reference sequence). The CDR3 totals 14 residues. V lost 5 bases, J lost 3 bases, and 6 bases stayed unmatched.

A few counts support this clone. This chain joins TRBV11-3 and TRBJ2-3, with D perhaps matching TRBD2 (5 bases). Trimming stripped 1 base from V and 5 bases from J, with 10 bases between. Germline CDR1 and CDR2: SGHNT and YENEEA. The CDR3 spans 14 residues. The CDR3 reads CASSLGLGGDTQYF. In nucleotides, the CDR3 is TGTGCCAGCAGCTTAGGGCTAGGAGGAGATACGCAGTATTTT.

The chain carries TRBV4-3 and TRBJ1-1; TRBD1 matches 8 bases. Trimming took 0 bases from V and 3 from J; bases not matched to a gene: 9. There are 17 residues in the CDR3. Germline-derived CDR1 and CDR2 are LGHNA and YSLEER. CDR3 sequence (DNA): TGCGCCAGCAGCCAAGATATCCAGGGGGCGGGGGACACTGAAGCTTTCTTT. Translation gives CASSQDIQGAGDTEAFF.

This chain links TRBV10-1 with TRBJ2-7, with TRBD1 as a possible D gene (6 bases). The CDR3 length is 16 residues. The germline CDR1 and CDR2 sequences are WNHNN and SYGVQD (reference sequence). Trimming cost V 7 bases and J 3 bases, with 22 bases left between them. Here the CDR3 DNA reads TGCGCCAGCACCTCCCCCGACAGGACCGCTGGCTACGAGCAGTACTTC. This translates into CASTSPDRTAGYEQYF.

The rearrangement links TRBV7-9 to TRBJ2-3, with a possible D match to TRBD2 (6 bases). The V end was cut by 1 base, the J end by 4 bases, with 12 bases between. Germline values: CDR1 SEHNR, CDR2 FQNEAQ (reference sequence). This CDR3 has 15 amino acids. The CDR3 reads CASSLGGTVPDTQYF. The CDR3 DNA follows: TGTGCCAGCAGCTTAGGCGGGACTGTCCCAGATACGCAGTATTTT.

Here the CDR3 DNA reads TGTGCCTGGAGTGTACCCGTCGGGACTCCTAACGAGCAGTACTTC. Its translation: CAWSVPVGTPNEQYF. This sequence joins TRBV30 and TRBJ2-7; D possibly corresponds to TRBD2 (6 bases). V was clipped by 0 bases and J by 5 bases, with 17 bases between them. The CDR3 runs to 15 residues. In germline, CDR1 is GTSNPN, CDR2 SVGIG (reference sequence).

The chain links TRBV28 to TRBJ2-7; 7 nucleotides align to TRBD2. V was pared by 8 bases and J by 0 bases, with 4 bases of the junction left unmatched. The CDR3 contains 13 residues. Germline CDR1 reads MDHEN; CDR2 reads SYDVKM. The DNA for the CDR3 is TGTGCCAGCTTGACTAGCAACTCCTACGAGCAGTACTTC. This encodes CASLTSNSYEQYF.

Only one count was recorded for this clone. The V gene is TRBV7-9, the J gene TRBJ2-3; 9 positions agree with TRBD2. This CDR3 spans 15 amino acids. Trimming at V came to 4 bases and at J to 3 bases, leaving 5 bases not matched to a gene. The germline CDR1 and CDR2 sequences are SEHNR and FQNEAQ (reference sequence). The CDR3 DNA follows: TGTGCCAGCAGCTCCGCGGGAGGGCCAACAGATACGCAGTATTTT. Translating gives CASSSAGGPTDTQYF. Combining the CDR3 with reference TRBV7-9 and TRBJ2-3 gives the whole variable domain DTGVSQNPRHKITKRGQNVTFRCDPISEHNRLYWYRQTLGQGPEFLTYFQNEAQLEKSRLLSDRFSAERPKGSFSTLEIQRTEQGDSAMYLCASSSAGGPTDTQYFGPGTRLTVL.

The chain links TRBV11-2 to TRBJ2-5; tentative D call: TRBD1 (6 bases). This CDR3 spans 15 amino acids. The V gene lost 5 bases and the J gene lost 0 bases, with 13 bases spanning the gap. Looked up from germline, CDR1 is SGHAT and CDR2 is FQNNGV. Here the CDR3 DNA reads TGTGCCAGCAGCACAGGGACCGTCTACCAAGAGACCCAGTACTTC. Translation gives CASSTGTVYQETQYF.

The V gene is TRBV11-2, the J gene TRBJ2-5; D might be TRBD2 (5 bases). CDR1 and CDR2 (germline): SGHAT, FQNNGV. The CDR3 covers 15 residues. Trimming left V 0 bases short and J 4 bases short, with 12 bases between. The DNA of the CDR3 is TGTGCCAGCAGCTTAGATAGGCTAGCCCGAGAGACCCAGTACTTC. Amino acids: CASSLDRLARETQYF.

The chain joins TRBV7-3 to TRBJ2-7, with TRBD2 matching 9 bases. Germline loops: CDR1 SGHTA, CDR2 FQGTGA. V gave up 2 bases and J gave up 5 bases; unmatched junction bases: 7. The CDR3 spans 15 residues. CDR3 sequence: CASSLSGGRANEQYF. The CDR3 DNA reads as TGTGCCAGCAGCTTATCTGGCGGGAGGGCCAACGAGCAGTACTTC.

This chain connects TRBV4-3 to TRBJ2-7; the match to TRBD2 covers 7 bases. Unmatched junction bases numbered 7, after V lost 0 bases and J lost 2 bases. The length of the CDR3 is 16 residues. Germline V gives CDR1 LGHNA, CDR2 YSLEER. The CDR3 here is CASSQDPPSGPYEQYF. CDR3 in DNA: TGCGCCAGCAGCCAAGACCCCCCTAGCGGCCCCTACGAGCAGTACTTC.

The chain is built from TRBV19 and TRBJ2-7; the D is unclear. Germline CDR1 reads LNHDA; CDR2 reads SQIVND (reference sequence). The CDR3 runs 11 residues. The V end lost 5 bases, the J end lost 2 bases, and 4 bases lay between the germline ends. This CDR3 is CASSYAYEQYF. CDR3 DNA: TGTGCCAGTAGTTATGCCTACGAGCAGTACTTC.

The CDR3 sequence: CASSLVGGGDNEQFF. CDR3 coding DNA: TGTGCCAGCAGCTTAGTGGGGGGAGGGGACAATGAGCAGTTCTTC. The rearrangement joins TRBV11-2 to TRBJ2-1; 7 bases map to TRBD2. V lost 1 base to trimming and J lost 5 bases; unmatched junction nucleotides: 5. Germline CDR1 is SGHAT and CDR2 is FQNNGV. The CDR3 length is 15 residues.

The CDR3 reads CASSLGTANNEQFF. The CDR3 DNA sequence: TGTGCCAGCAGCTTAGGGACAGCCAACAATGAGCAGTTCTTC. The V and J genes are TRBV7-8 and TRBJ2-1; D possibly corresponds to TRBD1 (6 bases). The CDR3 is 14 amino acids. Per germline, CDR1 SGHVS and CDR2 FQNEAQ. V was pared by 1 base and J by 5 bases, with 9 bases between.

The V call is TRBV3-1 (or the pseudogene TRBV3-2), the J call TRBJ2-5; 9 positions agree with TRBD1. The CDR3 is made up of 14 amino acids. Trimming took 4 bases from V and 4 from J; bases not matched to a gene: 4. The germline V gene encodes CDR1 LGHDT and CDR2 YNNKEL (reference sequence). DNA of the CDR3: TGTGCCAGCAGCCGGGGACAGGGCCTAGAGACCCAGTACTTC. It yields the protein CASSRGQGLETQYF.

J is TRBJ2-5 and V is TRBV7-3; tentatively, D is TRBD2 (6 bases). V gave up 4 bases and J gave up 2 bases, with 8 bases separating them. The CDR3 runs to 13 residues. Per the germline V gene, CDR1 is SGHTA and CDR2 is FQGTGA. CDR3: CASSYGSQETQYF. The DNA for the CDR3 is TGTGCCAGCAGCTACGGGAGTCAAGAGACCCAGTACTTC.

This clone was observed a handful of times. The rearrangement uses TRBV13 and TRBJ2-7, with D maybe TRBD1 (5 bases). V was trimmed by 2 bases and J by 3 bases, leaving 14 bases between them. Germline-derived CDR1 and CDR2 are PRHDT and FYEKMQ (reference sequence). CDR3 length equals 15 residues. CDR3 DNA: TGTGCCAGCAGCTTATCAGGGCAGTCCCTCTACGAGCAGTACTTC. It is translated as CASSLSGQSLYEQYF.

The chain has TRBV28 and TRBJ1-1; maybe TRBD1 (5 bases). The V and J ends lost 4 bases and 1 base respectively, with 13 bases between them. The germline gives CDR1 MDHEN, CDR2 SYDVKM. There are 15 residues in the CDR3. Written as DNA, the CDR3 is TGTGCCAGCAGTTGGGGGGATAAGGGGAACACTGAAGCTTTCTTT. Protein product: CASSWGDKGNTEAFF.

This chain joins TRBV7-9 and TRBJ2-1, with 12 bases identical to TRBD2. V dropped 5 bases and J dropped 8; count of bases not matched to a gene: 10. This CDR3 comprises 16 residues. CDR1 is SEHNR and CDR2 is FQNEAQ in the germline V gene (reference sequence). The chain's CDR3 is CASSPRTSGNRYEQFF. The CDR3 DNA follows: TGTGCCAGCAGCCCGCGGACTAGCGGGAACAGGTATGAGCAGTTCTTC.